Sequencing of this TCR beta chain was carried out in a study of blood T cell repertoires in COVID-19. Study at large: The United States, Italy and Spain were the sources of the acute and convalescent COVID-19 samples. The analysed material was cDNA or gDNA that came from T cells, B-cell-depleted T cells, or PBMCs.

Authors' processing steps: Nucleated cell counts were estimated from reference gene primer amplification. Profiled with immunoSEQ multiplex PCR; TCRdb holds only in-frame clones, not every one. The DNA gave D and trimming, while V, J and clone size come from that table. The data hold 77,000 or so clones, with roughly four fifths observed a single time. Sequencing was performed on peripheral blood. The sequence came from an elderly woman with active or convalescent COVID-19.

CDR3 nucleotides: TGCGCCAGCAGCCAAGACAGGGGAGCTGGAAACACCATATATTTT. The encoded protein is CASSQDRGAGNTIYF. The gene calls are TRBV4-1 and TRBJ1-3, with D maybe TRBD1 (6 bases). Between the trimmed V and J ends, which lost 0 bases and 2 bases, there was a span of 8 bases. CDR3 length: 15 amino acids. Looked up from germline, CDR1 is MGHRA and CDR2 is YSYEKL.